The clone carrying this T cell receptor (beta chain) occurred a few times. Its matching antigen is unknown. There are 15 residues in the CDR3. Between the trimmed V and J ends, which lost 2 bases and 9 bases, there was a span of 17 bases. Germline CDR1 and CDR2: SGHNT and YENEEA. This sample stems from a study of cytomegalovirus exposure and HLA in healthy donors. Study-wide results and caveats: Exclusion as indistinguishable affected some V segments, including TRBV6-2 and TRBV6-3.

A multiplex PCR was run with 60 Vbeta primers and 13 Jbeta primers. The method was immunoSEQ multiplex PCR; TCRdb's version includes in-frame clones alone and lacks a portion of them. The repertoire consists of over 100,000 clones, with roughly 70% occurring once and the leading ten covering roughly 8%. The V gene is TRBV11-3, the J gene TRBJ2-1; D may be TRBD1 (5 bases). The source of this sequence is a man in his forties in good health and CMV-seronegative. Material for sequencing was PBMCs. DNA for the CDR3: TGTGCCAGCAGCTTAACTACCTCGGCTGGGGCTGAGCAGTTCTTC. Its protein product is CASSLTTSAGAEQFF.